Each of the 15 T cell receptor beta chains below was sequenced from the same sample in a study of cytomegalovirus exposure and HLA in healthy donors. PCR involved 60 Vbeta and 13 Jbeta primers. Sequencing used immunoSEQ multiplex PCR; TCRdb keeps in-frame clones, though not all of them. The sample holds 100,000 to 150,000 clones, over 70% seen once. Input material: PBMCs. Every receptor here comes from a woman between 18 and 29 years old in good health and CMV-seronegative.

V is TRBV16 and J is TRBJ1-2; the match to TRBD1 covers 7 bases. The CDR3 loop spans 14 amino acids. J gave up 8 bases and V 8 bases, and 14 bases lay outside the gene matches. Germline CDR1 is KGHSY and CDR2 is FQNENV. This CDR3 is CASRRDSDLRGYTF. The CDR3 DNA reads TGTGCCAGCCGACGGGACAGCGACCTCAGGGGCTACACCTTC.

V usage is TRBV7-6 and J usage is TRBJ2-7, with 7 bases aligning to TRBD2. V lost 5 bases, J lost 5 bases, and 12 bases stayed unmatched. CDR1 SGHVS and CDR2 FNYEAQ come from the germline V gene. There are 15 residues in the CDR3. This chain's CDR3 is CASSPSWGEGNEQYF. CDR3 sequence (DNA): TGTGCCAGCAGCCCCTCCTGGGGGGAGGGCAACGAGCAGTACTTC.

The genes are TRBV5-4 and TRBJ1-4; D remains ambiguous. V lost 0 bases and J lost 0, with 12 bases in between. The CDR3 consists of 17 residues. The germline V gene encodes CDR1 SGHNT and CDR2 YYREEE (reference sequence). This chain's CDR3 is CASSLGGAYATNEKLFF. The CDR3, as DNA: TGTGCCAGCAGCTTGGGTGGTGCCTATGCAACTAATGAAAAACTGTTTTTT.

V is TRBV11-3 and J is TRBJ2-3; 9 bases align to TRBD1. The CDR3 extends over 15 amino acids. Germline assignment: CDR1 SGHNT and CDR2 YENEEA. Trimming cost V 8 bases and J 0 bases; bases outside gene matches: 6. CDR3 in amino acids: CASGIGTGSTDTQYF. The CDR3 nucleotides read TGTGCCAGCGGAATTGGGACAGGGAGCACAGATACGCAGTATTTT.

V gene TRBV20-1 combines with J gene TRBJ1-4, with 7 nucleotides matching TRBD1. The V gene's germline CDR1 is DFQATT and CDR2 SNEGSKA (reference sequence). The J segment lost 8 bases and the V segment lost 4 bases, leaving 1 base of the junction unmatched. The CDR3 consists of 11 residues. Written as DNA, the CDR3 is TGCAGTGCTACAGGGGGAGAAAAACTGTTTTTT. Translation gives CSATGGEKLFF.

The rearrangement uses TRBV5-3 and TRBJ2-7; D may be TRBD1 (5 bases). TRBV5-3 is known as an ORF, though its function is uncertain. The CDR3 is made up of 13 amino acids. V was pared by 4 bases and J by 1 base, with 9 bases between. The CDR3 sequence: CARSPDRSYEQYF. CDR3 DNA sequence: TGTGCCAGAAGCCCCGACAGATCCTACGAGCAGTACTTC.

The rearrangement uses TRBV19 and TRBJ2-7, with 10 bases matching TRBD1. The CDR3 extends over 15 amino acids. The J segment lost 4 bases and the V segment lost 10 bases, leaving 13 bases of the junction unmatched. The V gene's germline CDR1 is LNHDA and CDR2 SQIVND (reference sequence). The CDR3 here is CATSTGGESRYEQYF. DNA of the CDR3: TGTGCCACCTCGACAGGGGGCGAGTCAAGATACGAGCAGTACTTC.

The chain uses TRBV19 and TRBJ2-7; 7 bases map to TRBD2. The CDR3 runs to 13 residues. Trimming at V came to 1 base and at J to 3 bases, leaving 0 bases not matched to a gene. CDR1 LNHDA and CDR2 SQIVND come from the germline V gene (reference sequence). The CDR3 loop is CASSIASGYEQYF. The CDR3 DNA reads as TGTGCCAGTAGTATAGCTAGCGGCTACGAGCAGTACTTC.

The gene calls are TRBV9 and TRBJ2-3; 7 bases line up with TRBD2. With 0 bases clipped from V and 4 bases from J, the junction kept 5 bases outside the gene matches. The CDR3 totals 15 residues. Germline V gene lookup returns CDR1 SGDLS and CDR2 YYNGEE. CDR3 amino acids: CASSVETGGPDTQYF. As DNA, the CDR3 is TGTGCCAGCAGCGTAGAAACGGGAGGCCCAGATACGCAGTATTTT.

V gene TRBV11-2 combines with J gene TRBJ2-1, with 10 bases that match TRBD2. Germline-derived CDR1 and CDR2 are SGHAT and FQNNGV. The V gene end was trimmed by 3 bases and the J gene end by 4 bases; junction bases not matched to a gene: 3. This CDR3 has 15 residues. Here the CDR3 reads CASSFQTSGYNEQFF. The DNA of the CDR3 is TGTGCCAGCAGCTTCCAGACTAGCGGGTACAATGAGCAGTTCTTC.

The chain carries TRBV4-1 and TRBJ2-5; no firm D call. Germline lookup yields CDR1 MGHRA and CDR2 YSYEKL. V lost 0 bases to trimming and J lost 7 bases, with 12 bases between them. The CDR3 has 14 amino acids. The CDR3, as DNA: TGCGCCAGCAGCCAAGAGTCTTCTACAGTGACCCAGTACTTC. As protein: CASSQESSTVTQYF.

J is TRBJ1-4 and V is TRBV5-8; D is unresolved. CDR1 is SGHTS, CDR2 YDEGEE, per germline. The V gene lost 2 bases and the J gene lost 1 base, with 6 bases spanning the gap. The CDR3 contains 14 residues. The CDR3 nucleotides read TGTGCCAGCAGCTTCCCAGGAACTAATGAAAAACTGTTTTTT. Residues: CASSFPGTNEKLFF.

The DNA for the CDR3 is TGTGCCAGCAGCTTAATGGAAGGACTCGCGCAGTTCTTC. This encodes CASSLMEGLAQFF. This chain uses TRBV7-2 with TRBJ2-1; D is possibly TRBD2 (5 bases). Trimming left V 2 bases short and J 12 bases short, with 14 bases between. The CDR3 extends over 13 amino acids. The germline gives CDR1 SGHTA, CDR2 FQGNSA.

The rearrangement joins TRBV5-1 to TRBJ1-2; TRBD1 agrees at 7 bases. The V gene end was trimmed by 0 bases and the J gene end by 4 bases; junction bases not matched to a gene: 6. This CDR3 has 15 residues. Germline CDR1 is SGHRS and CDR2 is YFSETQ. In nucleotides, the CDR3 is TGCGCCAGCAGCTTGGACGGGACAGCTCCCTATGGCTACACCTTC. It encodes CASSLDGTAPYGYTF.

The rearrangement joins TRBV14 to TRBJ2-7; 11 bases are a match to TRBD2. The length of the CDR3 is 13 residues. CDR1 is SGHDN and CDR2 is FVKESK in the germline V gene. V was clipped by 6 bases and J by 6 bases; unmatched bases: 4. The CDR3 sequence: CASRAGLAGEQYF. The CDR3 bases are TGTGCCAGCAGGGCCGGACTAGCGGGCGAGCAGTACTTC.